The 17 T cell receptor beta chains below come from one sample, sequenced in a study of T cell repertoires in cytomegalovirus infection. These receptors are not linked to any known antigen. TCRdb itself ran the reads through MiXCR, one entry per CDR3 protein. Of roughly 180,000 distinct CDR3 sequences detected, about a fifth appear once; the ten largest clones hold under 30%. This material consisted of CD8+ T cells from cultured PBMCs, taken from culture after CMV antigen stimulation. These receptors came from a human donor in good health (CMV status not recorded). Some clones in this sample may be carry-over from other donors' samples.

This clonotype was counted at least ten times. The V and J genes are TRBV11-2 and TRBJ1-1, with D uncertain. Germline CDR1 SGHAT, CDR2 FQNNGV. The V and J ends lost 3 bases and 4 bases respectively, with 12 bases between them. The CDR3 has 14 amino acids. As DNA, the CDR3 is TGTGCCAGCAGCTTGGATGGGTTTTTCACTGAAGCTTTCTTT. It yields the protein CASSLDGFFTEAFF.

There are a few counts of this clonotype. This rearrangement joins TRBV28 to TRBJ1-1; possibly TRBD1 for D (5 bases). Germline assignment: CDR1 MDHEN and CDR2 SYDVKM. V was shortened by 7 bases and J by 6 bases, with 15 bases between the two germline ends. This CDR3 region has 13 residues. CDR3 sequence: CASNLSGTAEAFF. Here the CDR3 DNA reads TGTGCCAGCAACCTGTCGGGGACGGCTGAAGCTTTCTTT. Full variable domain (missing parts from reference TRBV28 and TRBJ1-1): DVKVTQSSRYLVKRTGEKVFLECVQDMDHENMFWYRQDPGLGLRLIYFSYDVKMKEKGDIPEGYSVSREKKERFSLILESASTNQTSMYLCASNLSGTAEAFFGQGTRLTVV.

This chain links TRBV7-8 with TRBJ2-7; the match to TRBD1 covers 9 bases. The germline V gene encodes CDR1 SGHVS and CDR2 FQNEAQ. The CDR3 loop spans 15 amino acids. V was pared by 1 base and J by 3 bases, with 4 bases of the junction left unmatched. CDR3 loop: CASSLEGTGLYEQYF. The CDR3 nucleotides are TGTGCCAGCAGCTTAGAGGGGACAGGGCTCTACGAGCAGTACTTC. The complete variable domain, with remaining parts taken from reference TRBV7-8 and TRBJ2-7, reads GAGVSQSPRYKVAKRGQDVALRCDPISGHVSLFWYQQALGQGPEFLTYFQNEAQLDKSGLPSDRFFAERPEGSVSTLKIQRTQQEDSAVYLCASSLEGTGLYEQYFGPGTRLTVT.

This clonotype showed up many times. CDR3 coding DNA: TGTGCCAGCAGCCCTGGGACAGGGAGGGAGGACATTCAGTACTTC. It is translated as CASSPGTGREDIQYF. The V call is TRBV28, the J call TRBJ2-4; 9 bases fit TRBD1. Losses at the gene ends were 6 bases for V and 8 bases for J; bases not matched to a gene: 11. The CDR3 consists of 15 residues. Germline assignment: CDR1 MDHEN and CDR2 SYDVKM.

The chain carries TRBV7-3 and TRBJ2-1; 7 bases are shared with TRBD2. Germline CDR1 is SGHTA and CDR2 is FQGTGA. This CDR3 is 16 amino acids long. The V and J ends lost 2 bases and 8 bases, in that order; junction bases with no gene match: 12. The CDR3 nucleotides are TGTGCCAGCAGCTTACGGGGTCCGGGGGGTGACGATGAGCAGTTCTTC. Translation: CASSLRGPGGDDEQFF.

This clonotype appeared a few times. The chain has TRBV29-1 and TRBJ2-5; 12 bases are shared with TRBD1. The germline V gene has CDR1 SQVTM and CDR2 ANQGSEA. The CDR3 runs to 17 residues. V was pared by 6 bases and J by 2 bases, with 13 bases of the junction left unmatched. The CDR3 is CSVGGVRDRGPQETQYF. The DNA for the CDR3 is TGCAGCGTGGGGGGCGTCCGGGACAGGGGGCCACAAGAGACCCAGTACTTC.

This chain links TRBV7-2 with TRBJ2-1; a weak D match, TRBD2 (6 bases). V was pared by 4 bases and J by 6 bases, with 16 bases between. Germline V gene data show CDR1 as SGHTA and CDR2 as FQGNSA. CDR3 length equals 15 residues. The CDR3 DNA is TGTGCCAGCAGCTACCGGGACTCTGCCATCAATGAGCAGTTCTTC. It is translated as CASSYRDSAINEQFF.

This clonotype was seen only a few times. CDR3 in amino acids: CASSSSGLPGQYF. The CDR3 DNA reads TGTGCCAGCAGCTCGTCGGGTCTTCCCGGGCAGTACTTC. The chain links TRBV7-9 to TRBJ2-7; D is unclear. The CDR3 runs to 13 residues. Trimming left V 4 bases short and J 9 bases short, with 16 bases between. CDR1 is SEHNR, CDR2 FQNEAQ, per germline (reference sequence).

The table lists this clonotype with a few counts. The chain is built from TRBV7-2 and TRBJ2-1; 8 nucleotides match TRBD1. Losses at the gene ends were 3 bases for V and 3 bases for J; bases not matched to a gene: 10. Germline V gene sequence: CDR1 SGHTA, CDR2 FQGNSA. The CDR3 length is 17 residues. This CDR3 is CASSFPGQGSLYNEQFF. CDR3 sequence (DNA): TGTGCCAGCAGCTTCCCTGGACAGGGATCTCTCTACAATGAGCAGTTCTTC.

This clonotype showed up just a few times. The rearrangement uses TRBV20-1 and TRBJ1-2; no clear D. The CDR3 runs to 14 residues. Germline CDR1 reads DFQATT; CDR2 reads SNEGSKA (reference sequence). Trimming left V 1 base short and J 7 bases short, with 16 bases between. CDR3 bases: TGCAGTGCTAGAGTGCCGGGGTGGGAAAGTGGCTACACCTTC. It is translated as CSARVPGWESGYTF.

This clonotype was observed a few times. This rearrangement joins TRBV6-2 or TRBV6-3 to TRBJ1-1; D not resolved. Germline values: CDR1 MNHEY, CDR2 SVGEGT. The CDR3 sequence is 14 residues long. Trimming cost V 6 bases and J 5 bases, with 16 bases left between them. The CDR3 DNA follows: TGTGCCAGCAGAAGGGATTTGGGTGCAACTGAAGCTTTCTTT. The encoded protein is CASRRDLGATEAFF.

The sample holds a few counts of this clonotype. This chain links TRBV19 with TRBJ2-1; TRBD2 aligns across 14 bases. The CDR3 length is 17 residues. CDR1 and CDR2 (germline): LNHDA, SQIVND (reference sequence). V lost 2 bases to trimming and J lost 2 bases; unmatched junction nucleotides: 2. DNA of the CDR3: TGTGCCAGTAGTATACGGACTAGCGGGGGGCCCTACAATGAGCAGTTCTTC. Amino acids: CASSIRTSGGPYNEQFF.

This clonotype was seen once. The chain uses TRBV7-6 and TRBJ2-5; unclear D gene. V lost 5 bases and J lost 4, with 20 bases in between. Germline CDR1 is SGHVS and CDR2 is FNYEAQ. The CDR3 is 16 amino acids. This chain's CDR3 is CASSVRHHLKGETQYF. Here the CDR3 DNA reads TGTGCCAGCAGCGTTAGACACCATCTTAAGGGAGAGACCCAGTACTTC.

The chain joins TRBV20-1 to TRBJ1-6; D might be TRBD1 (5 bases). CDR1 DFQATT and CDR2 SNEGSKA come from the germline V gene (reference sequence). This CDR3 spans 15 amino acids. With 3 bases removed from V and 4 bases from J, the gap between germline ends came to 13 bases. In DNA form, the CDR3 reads TGCAGTGCTAGTGGGGACGGACGGTATAATTCACCCCTCCACTTT. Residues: CSASGDGRYNSPLHF.

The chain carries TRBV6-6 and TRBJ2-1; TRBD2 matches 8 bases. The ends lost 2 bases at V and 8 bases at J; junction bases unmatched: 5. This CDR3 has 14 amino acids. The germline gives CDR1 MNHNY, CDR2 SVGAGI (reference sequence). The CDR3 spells CASSYVTSDYEQFF. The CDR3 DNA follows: TGTGCCAGCAGTTACGTGACTAGCGATTATGAGCAGTTCTTC.

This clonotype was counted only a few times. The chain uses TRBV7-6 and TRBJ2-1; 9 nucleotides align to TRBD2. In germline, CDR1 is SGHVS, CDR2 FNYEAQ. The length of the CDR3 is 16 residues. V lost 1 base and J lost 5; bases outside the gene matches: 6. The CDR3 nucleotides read TGTGCCAGCAGCTTAGTCTGGCGGGGGGGCCACAATGAGCAGTTCTTC. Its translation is CASSLVWRGGHNEQFF.

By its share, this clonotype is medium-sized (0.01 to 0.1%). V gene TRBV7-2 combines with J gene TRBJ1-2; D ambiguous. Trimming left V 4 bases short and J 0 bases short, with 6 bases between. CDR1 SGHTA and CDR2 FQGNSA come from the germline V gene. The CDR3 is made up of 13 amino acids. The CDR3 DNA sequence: TGTGCCAGCAGCTCAGGTTCTAACTATGGCTACACCTTC. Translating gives CASSSGSNYGYTF.